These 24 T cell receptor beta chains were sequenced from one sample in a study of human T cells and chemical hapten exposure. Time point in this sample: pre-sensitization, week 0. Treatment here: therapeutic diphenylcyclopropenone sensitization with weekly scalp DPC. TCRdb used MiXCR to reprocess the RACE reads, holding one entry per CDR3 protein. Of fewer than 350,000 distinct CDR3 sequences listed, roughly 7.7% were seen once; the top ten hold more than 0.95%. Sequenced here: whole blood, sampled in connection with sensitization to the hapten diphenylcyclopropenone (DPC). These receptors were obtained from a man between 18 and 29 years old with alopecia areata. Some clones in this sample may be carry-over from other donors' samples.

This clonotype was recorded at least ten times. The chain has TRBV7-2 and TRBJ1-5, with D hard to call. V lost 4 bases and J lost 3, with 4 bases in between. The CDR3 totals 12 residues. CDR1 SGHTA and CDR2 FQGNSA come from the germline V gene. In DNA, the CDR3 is TGTGCCAGCAGCTACAACAATCAGCCCCAGCATTTT. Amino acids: CASSYNNQPQHF.

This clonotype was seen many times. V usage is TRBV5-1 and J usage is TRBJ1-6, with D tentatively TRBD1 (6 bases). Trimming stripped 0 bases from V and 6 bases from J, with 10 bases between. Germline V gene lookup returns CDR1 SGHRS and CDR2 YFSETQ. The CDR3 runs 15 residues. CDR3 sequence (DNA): TGCGCCAGCAGCTTGGATGGGGGGCTTAATTCACCCCTCCACTTT. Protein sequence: CASSLDGGLNSPLHF. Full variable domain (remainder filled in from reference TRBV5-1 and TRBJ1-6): KAGVTQTPRYLIKTRGQQVTLSCSPISGHRSVSWYQQTPGQGLQFLFEYFSETQRNKGNFPGRFSGRQFSNSRSEMNVSTLELGDSALYLCASSLDGGLNSPLHFGNGTRLTVT.

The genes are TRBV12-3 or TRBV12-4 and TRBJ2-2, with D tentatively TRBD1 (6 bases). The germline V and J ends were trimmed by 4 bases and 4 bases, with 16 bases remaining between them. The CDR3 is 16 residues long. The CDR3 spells CASSSRGGMSTGELFF. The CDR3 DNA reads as TGTGCCAGCAGTTCCCGAGGGGGTATGAGCACCGGGGAGCTGTTTTTT.

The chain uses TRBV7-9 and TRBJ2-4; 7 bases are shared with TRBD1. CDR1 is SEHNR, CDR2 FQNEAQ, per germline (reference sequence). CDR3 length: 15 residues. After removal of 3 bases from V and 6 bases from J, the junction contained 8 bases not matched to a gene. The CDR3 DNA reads TGTGCCAGCAGCTTCCCCACAGGGGTTACAAACATTCAGTACTTC. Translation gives CASSFPTGVTNIQYF.

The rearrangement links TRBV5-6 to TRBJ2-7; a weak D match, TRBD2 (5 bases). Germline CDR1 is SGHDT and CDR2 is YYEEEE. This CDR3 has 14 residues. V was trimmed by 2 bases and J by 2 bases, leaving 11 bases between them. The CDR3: CASSFTSSAYEQYV. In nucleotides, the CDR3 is TGTGCCAGCAGCTTTACTAGTTCCGCCTACGAGCAGTACGTC.

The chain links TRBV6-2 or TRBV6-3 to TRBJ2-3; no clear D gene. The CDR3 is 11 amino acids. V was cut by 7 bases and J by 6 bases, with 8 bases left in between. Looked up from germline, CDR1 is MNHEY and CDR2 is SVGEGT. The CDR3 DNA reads TGTGCCAGCACCAAAGGGGATACGCAGTATTTT. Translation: CASTKGDTQYF.

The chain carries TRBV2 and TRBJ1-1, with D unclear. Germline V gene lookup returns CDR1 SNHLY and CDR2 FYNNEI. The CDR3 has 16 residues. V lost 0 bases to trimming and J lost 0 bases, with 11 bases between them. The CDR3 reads CASSEAFGVMNTEAFF. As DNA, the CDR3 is TGTGCCAGCAGTGAAGCTTTTGGAGTAATGAACACTGAAGCTTTCTTT.

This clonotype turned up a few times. The CDR3 region has the DNA TGTGCCAGCAGTTTAACAGGGAGCGGCAATCAGCCCCAGCATTTT. This translates into CASSLTGSGNQPQHF. V and J are TRBV2 and TRBJ1-5; TRBD1 is a possible D gene (6 bases). Germline V gene data show CDR1 as SNHLY and CDR2 as FYNNEI. Trimming took 5 bases from V and 2 from J, leaving 13 bases between them. This CDR3 has 15 residues.

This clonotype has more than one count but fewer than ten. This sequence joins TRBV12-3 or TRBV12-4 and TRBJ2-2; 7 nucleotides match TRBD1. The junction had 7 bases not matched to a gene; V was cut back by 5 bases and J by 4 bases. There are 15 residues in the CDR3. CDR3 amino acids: CASSDGQAFTGELFF. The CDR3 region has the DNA TGTGCCAGCAGTGACGGACAGGCCTTCACCGGGGAGCTGTTTTTT.

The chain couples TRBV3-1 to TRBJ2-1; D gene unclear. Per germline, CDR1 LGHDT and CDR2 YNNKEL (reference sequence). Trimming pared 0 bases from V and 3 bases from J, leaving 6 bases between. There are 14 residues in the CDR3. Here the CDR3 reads CASSQDLFYNEQFF. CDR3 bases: TGTGCCAGCAGCCAAGACTTGTTCTACAATGAGCAGTTCTTC.

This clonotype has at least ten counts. CDR3 coding DNA: TGCAGTGCTAGTCCCCGACTAGCGGGGGGCACAGATACGCAGTATTTT. Translated: CSASPRLAGGTDTQYF. This sequence joins TRBV20-1 and TRBJ2-3; 12 nucleotides agree with TRBD2. Germline loops: CDR1 DFQATT, CDR2 SNEGSKA (reference sequence). The CDR3 has 16 amino acids. After removal of 3 bases from V and 1 base from J, the junction contained 5 bases not matched to a gene.

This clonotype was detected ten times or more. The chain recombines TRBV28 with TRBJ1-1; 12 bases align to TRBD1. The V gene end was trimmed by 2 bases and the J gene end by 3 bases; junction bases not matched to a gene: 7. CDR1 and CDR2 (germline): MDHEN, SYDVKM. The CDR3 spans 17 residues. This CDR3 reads CASSLGTGGVSDTEAFF. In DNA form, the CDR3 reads TGTGCCAGCAGTTTAGGGACAGGGGGCGTCTCGGACACTGAAGCTTTCTTT.

The CDR3 DNA sequence: TGTGCCAGCAGTTTAAACGGTCGGCCAACTAATGAAAAACTGTTTTTT. Protein product: CASSLNGRPTNEKLFF. The rearrangement links TRBV12-3 or TRBV12-4 to TRBJ1-4, with D uncertain. This CDR3 comprises 16 residues. V dropped 2 bases and J dropped 0 bases, with 10 bases sitting between them.

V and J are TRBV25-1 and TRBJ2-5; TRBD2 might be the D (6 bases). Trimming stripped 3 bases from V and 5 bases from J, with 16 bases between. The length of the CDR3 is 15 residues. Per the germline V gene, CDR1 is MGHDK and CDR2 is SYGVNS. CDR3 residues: CASSDSMGLEETQYF. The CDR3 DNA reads TGTGCCAGCAGTGATTCAATGGGACTTGAGGAGACCCAGTACTTC.

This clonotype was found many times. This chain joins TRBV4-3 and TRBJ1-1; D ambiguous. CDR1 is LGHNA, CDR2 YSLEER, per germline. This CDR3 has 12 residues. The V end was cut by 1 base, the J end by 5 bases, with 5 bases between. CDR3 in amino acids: CASSQGKTEAFF. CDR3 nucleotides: TGCGCCAGCAGCCAAGGAAAGACTGAAGCTTTCTTT.

CDR3 region: CASSYGTRNSYEQYV. The CDR3 DNA follows: TGTGCCAGCAGTTACGGCACCCGGAACTCCTACGAGCAGTACGTC. The chain joins TRBV6-6 to TRBJ2-7; D is unresolved. Trimming stripped 2 bases from V and 0 bases from J, with 11 bases between. The CDR3 covers 15 residues. The germline gives CDR1 MNHNY, CDR2 SVGAGI (reference sequence).

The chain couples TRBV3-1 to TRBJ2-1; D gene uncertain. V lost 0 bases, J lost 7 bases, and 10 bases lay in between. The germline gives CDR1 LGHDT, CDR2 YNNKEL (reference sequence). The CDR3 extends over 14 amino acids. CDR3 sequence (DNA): TGTGCCAGCAGCCAAGAAGGACGCCGGAATGAGCAGTTCTTC. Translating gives CASSQEGRRNEQFF.

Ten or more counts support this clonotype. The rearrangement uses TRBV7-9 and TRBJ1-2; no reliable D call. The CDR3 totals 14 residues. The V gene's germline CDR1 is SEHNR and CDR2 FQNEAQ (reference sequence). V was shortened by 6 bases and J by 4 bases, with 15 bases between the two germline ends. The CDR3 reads CASSKPQTIYGYTF. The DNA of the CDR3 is TGTGCCAGCAGTAAACCGCAAACCATCTATGGCTACACCTTC.

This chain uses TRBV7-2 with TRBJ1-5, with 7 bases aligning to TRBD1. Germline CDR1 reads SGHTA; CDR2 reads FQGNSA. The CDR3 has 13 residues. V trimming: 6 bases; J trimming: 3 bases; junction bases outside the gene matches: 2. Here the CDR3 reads CASSTGANQPQHF. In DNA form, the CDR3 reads TGTGCCAGCAGTACAGGGGCCAATCAGCCCCAGCATTTT.

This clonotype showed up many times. The CDR3 DNA follows: TGTGCCAGCAGCTTAGGGCTCGGGGGAAACACCATATATTTT. The encoded protein is CASSLGLGGNTIYF. The chain uses TRBV7-8 and TRBJ1-3; D not certain. Trimming removed 1 base at V and 4 bases at J, with 8 bases between. The CDR3 spans 14 residues. Germline assignment: CDR1 SGHVS and CDR2 FQNEAQ.

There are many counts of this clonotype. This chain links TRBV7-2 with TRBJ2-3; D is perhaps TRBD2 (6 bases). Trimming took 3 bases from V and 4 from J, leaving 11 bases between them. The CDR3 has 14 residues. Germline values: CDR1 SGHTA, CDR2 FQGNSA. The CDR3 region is CASSFAGGPDTQYF. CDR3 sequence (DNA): TGTGCCAGCAGCTTCGCCGGGGGTCCAGATACGCAGTATTTT.

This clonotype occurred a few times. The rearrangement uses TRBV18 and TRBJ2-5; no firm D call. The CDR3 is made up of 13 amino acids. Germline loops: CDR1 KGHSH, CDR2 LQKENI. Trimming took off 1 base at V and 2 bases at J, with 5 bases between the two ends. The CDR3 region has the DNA TGTGCCAGCTCACCACTTGTTCAAGAGACCCAGTACTTC. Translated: CASSPLVQETQYF.

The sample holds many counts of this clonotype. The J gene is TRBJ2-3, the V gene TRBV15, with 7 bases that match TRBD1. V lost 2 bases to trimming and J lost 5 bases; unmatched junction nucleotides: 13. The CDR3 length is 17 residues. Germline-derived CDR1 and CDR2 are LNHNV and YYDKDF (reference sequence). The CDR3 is CATSRHDRARGGDTQYF. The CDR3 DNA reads TGTGCCACCAGCAGACATGACAGGGCTAGAGGCGGAGATACGCAGTATTTT.

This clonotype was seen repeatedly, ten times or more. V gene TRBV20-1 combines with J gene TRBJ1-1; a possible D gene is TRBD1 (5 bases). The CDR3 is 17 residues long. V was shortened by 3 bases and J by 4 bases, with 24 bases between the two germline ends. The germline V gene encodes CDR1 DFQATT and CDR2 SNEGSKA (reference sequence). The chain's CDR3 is CSASPLGLRGAGTEAFF. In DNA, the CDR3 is TGCAGTGCTAGTCCCCTGGGCCTGAGAGGGGCGGGCACTGAAGCTTTCTTT.